The present entry profiles one TCR beta chain with its context. This entry belongs to a study of spatial heterogeneity in lung cancer. Study summary: Fewer alpha-chain than beta-chain sequences were consistently detected. The mean occurrence of each unique TCR and UMI combination in raw reads exceeded 9.5.

This CDR3 region has 16 residues. The V segment lost 5 bases and the J segment 4 bases; nucleotides outside the gene matches: 13. Germline CDR1 is LNHDA and CDR2 is SQIVND (reference sequence). TCRdb reprocessed the 5' RACE reads with MiXCR, giving one entry per CDR3 protein. The sample lists 7,500 to 10,000 distinct CDR3 sequences, about a sixth occurring once. Sample time point: sample taken at primary tumor resection. 72 TRACERx patients with early, untreated non-small cell lung cancer donated samples. From tumor, nontumor lung or frozen PBMC, whole RNA was taken unsorted for sequencing. The clonotype originates from a male donor with early-stage non-small cell lung cancer. V gene TRBV19 combines with J gene TRBJ1-2; 7 positions match TRBD1. The material was normal lung tissue next to the tumor, obtained at surgery. The CDR3 loop is CASSLAGTVTAYGYTF. CDR3 DNA: TGTGCCAGTAGTCTCGCCGGGACAGTTACGGCCTATGGCTACACCTTC.